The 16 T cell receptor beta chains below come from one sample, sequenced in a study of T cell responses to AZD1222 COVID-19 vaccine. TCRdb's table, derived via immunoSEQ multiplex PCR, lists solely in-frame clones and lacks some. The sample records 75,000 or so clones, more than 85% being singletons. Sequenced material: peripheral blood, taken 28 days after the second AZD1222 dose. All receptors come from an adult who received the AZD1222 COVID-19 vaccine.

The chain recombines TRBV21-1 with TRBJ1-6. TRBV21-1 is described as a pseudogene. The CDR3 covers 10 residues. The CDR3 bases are TGTGCCAGCACCTACACTTCCCTCCACTTT. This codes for CASTYTSLHF.

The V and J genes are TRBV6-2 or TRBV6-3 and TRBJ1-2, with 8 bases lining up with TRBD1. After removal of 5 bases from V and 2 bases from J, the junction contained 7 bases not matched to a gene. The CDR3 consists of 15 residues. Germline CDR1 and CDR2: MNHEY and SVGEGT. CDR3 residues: CASSDRGALNYGYTF. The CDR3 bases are TGTGCCAGCAGTGACAGGGGAGCCCTCAACTATGGCTACACCTTC.

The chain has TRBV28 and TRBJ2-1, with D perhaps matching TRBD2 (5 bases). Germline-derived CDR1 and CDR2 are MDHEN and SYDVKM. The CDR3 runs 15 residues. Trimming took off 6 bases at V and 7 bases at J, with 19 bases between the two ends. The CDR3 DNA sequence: TGTGCCAGCAGGCCCGAAAGTCTAGGAGGAAATGAGCAGTTCTTC. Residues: CASRPESLGGNEQFF.

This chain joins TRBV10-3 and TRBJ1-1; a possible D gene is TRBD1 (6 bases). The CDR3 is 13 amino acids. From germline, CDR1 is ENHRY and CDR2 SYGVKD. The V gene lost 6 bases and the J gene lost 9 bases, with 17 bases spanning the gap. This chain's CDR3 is CAIRGTGNRQAFF. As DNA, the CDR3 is TGTGCCATCAGGGGAACAGGGAACCGTCAAGCTTTCTTT.

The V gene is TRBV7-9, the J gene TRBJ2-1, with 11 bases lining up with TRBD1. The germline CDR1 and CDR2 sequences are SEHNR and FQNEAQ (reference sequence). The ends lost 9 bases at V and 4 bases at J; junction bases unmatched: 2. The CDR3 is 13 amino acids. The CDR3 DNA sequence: TGTGCCAGTGGACAGGGGGCGTACAATGAGCAGTTCTTC. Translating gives CASGQGAYNEQFF.

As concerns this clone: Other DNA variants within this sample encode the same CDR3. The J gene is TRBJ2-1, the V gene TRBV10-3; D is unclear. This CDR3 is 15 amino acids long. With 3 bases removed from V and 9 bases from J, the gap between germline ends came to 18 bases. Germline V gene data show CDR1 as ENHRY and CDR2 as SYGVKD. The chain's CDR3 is CAISEFEPRATEQFF. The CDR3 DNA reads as TGTGCCATCAGTGAATTTGAACCTAGGGCGACTGAGCAGTTCTTC.

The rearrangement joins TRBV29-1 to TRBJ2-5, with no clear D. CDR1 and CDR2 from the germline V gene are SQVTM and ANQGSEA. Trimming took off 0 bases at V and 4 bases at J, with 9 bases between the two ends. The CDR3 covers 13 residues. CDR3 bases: TGCAGCGTTGAAGAGGGTGGACGAGAGACCCAGTACTTC. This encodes CSVEEGGRETQYF.

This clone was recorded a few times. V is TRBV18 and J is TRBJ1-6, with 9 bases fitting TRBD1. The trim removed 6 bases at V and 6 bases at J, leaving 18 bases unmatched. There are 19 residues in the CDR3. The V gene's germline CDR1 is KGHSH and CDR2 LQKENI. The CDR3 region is CASSAGDRDRPYSNSPLHF. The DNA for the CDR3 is TGTGCCAGCTCGGCGGGGGACAGGGACCGACCTTACAGTAATTCACCCCTCCACTTT.

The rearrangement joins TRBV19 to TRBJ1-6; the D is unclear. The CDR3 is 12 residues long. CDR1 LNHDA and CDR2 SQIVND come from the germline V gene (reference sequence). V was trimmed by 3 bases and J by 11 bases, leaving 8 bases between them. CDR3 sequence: CASSIPEAPLHF. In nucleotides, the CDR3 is TGTGCCAGTAGTATCCCCGAGGCACCCCTCCACTTT.

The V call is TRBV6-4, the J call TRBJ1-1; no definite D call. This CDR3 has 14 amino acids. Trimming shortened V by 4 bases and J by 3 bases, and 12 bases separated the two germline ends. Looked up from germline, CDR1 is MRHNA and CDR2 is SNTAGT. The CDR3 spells CASSVCLEDTEAFF. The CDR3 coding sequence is TGTGCCAGCAGTGTTTGCCTGGAGGACACTGAAGCTTTCTTT.

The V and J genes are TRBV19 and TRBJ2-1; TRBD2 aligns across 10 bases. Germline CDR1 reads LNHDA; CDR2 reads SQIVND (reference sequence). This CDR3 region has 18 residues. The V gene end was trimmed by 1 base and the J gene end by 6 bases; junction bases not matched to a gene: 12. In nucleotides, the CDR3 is TGTGCCAGTAGTATAGTTATGGGGCTAGCGGGAGCTCCCAATGAGCAGTTCTTC. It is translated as CASSIVMGLAGAPNEQFF.

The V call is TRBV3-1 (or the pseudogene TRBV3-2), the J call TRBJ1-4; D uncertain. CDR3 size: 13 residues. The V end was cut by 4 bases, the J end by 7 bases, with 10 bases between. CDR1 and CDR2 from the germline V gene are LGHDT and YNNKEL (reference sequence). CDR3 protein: CASSLSNGEKLFF. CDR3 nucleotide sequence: TGTGCCAGCAGCCTGAGCAACGGTGAAAAACTGTTTTTT.

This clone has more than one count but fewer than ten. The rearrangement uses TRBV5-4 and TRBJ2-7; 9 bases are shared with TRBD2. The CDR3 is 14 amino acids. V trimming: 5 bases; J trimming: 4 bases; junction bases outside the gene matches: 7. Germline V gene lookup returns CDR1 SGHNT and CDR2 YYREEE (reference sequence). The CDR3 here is CASSRTSVGYEQYF. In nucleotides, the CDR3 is TGTGCCAGCAGTAGGACTAGCGTAGGGTACGAGCAGTACTTC.

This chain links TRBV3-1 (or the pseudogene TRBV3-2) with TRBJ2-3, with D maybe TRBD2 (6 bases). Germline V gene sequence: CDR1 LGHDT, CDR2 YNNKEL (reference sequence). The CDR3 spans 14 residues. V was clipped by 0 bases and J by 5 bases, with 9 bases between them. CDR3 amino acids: CASSQDGTGDTQYF. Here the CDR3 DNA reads TGTGCCAGCAGCCAAGACGGGACTGGAGATACGCAGTATTTT.

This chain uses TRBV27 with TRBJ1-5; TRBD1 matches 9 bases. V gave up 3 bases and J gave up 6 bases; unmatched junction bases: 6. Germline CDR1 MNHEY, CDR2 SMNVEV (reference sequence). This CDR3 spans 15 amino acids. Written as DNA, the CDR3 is TGTGCCAGCAGTTTTACAGGGGGCGCTGGTCAGCCCCAGCATTTT. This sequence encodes CASSFTGGAGQPQHF.

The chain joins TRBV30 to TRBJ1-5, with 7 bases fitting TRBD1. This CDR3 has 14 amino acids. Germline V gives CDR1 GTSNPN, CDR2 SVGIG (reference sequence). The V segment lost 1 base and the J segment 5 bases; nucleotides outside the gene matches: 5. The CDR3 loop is CAWSGRQGHQPQHF. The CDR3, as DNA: TGTGCCTGGAGTGGCCGACAGGGTCATCAGCCCCAGCATTTT.